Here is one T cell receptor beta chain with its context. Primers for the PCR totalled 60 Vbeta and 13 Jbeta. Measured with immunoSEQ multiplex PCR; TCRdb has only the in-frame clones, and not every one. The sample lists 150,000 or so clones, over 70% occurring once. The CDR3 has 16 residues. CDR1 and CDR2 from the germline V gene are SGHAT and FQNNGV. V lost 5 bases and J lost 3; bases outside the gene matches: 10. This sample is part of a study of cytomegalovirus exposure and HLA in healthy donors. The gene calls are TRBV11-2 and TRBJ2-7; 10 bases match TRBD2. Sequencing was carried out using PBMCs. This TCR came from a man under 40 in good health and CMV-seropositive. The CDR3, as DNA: TGTGCCAGCAGCCTCGAACTAGCGGGGAAAAACTACGAGCAGTACTTC. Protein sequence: CASSLELAGKNYEQYF. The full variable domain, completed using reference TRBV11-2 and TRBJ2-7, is EAGVAQSPRYKIIEKRQSVAFWCNPISGHATLYWYQQILGQGPKLLIQFQNNGVVDDSQLPKDRFSAERLKGVDSTLKIQPAKLEDSAVYLCASSLELAGKNYEQYFGPGTRLTVT.